The 5 T cell receptor beta chains listed next were all sequenced from one sample in a study of technical replicates of blood from a handful of donors. The protocol was immunoSEQ multiplex PCR, while the TCRdb copy is restricted to in-frame clones and leaves out a portion. Of roughly 69,000 clones listed, 95% to 98% are singletons. The sample taken for sequencing was T cells isolated from PBMCs. Receptors originate from a human donor in good health.

The sample holds one count of this clone. The chain recombines TRBV7-9 with TRBJ2-7; 8 nucleotides agree with TRBD1. CDR1 SEHNR and CDR2 FQNEAQ come from the germline V gene (reference sequence). This CDR3 spans 15 amino acids. With 6 bases clipped from V and 0 bases from J, the junction kept 7 bases outside the gene matches. The chain's CDR3 is CASSLTGVLSYEQYF. The CDR3 DNA reads TGTGCCAGCAGTCTGACAGGGGTCCTCTCCTACGAGCAGTACTTC. The full variable domain, completed using reference TRBV7-9 and TRBJ2-7, is DTGVSQNPRHKITKRGQNVTFRCDPISEHNRLYWYRQTLGQGPEFLTYFQNEAQLEKSRLLSDRFSAERPKGSFSTLEIQRTEQGDSAMYLCASSLTGVLSYEQYFGPGTRLTVT.

The rearrangement uses TRBV27 and TRBJ1-1; 10 bases map to TRBD1. Germline assignment: CDR1 MNHEY and CDR2 SMNVEV (reference sequence). This CDR3 comprises 16 residues. V shed 5 bases, J shed 4 bases, and the junction held 10 bases outside the gene matches. CDR3 loop: CASSPTTGGSSTEAFF. The CDR3 DNA follows: TGTGCCAGCAGTCCAACGACAGGGGGCAGTAGCACTGAAGCTTTCTTT.

The chain employs TRBV5-4 and TRBJ2-3, with 15 bases that match TRBD2. This CDR3 has 16 amino acids. Germline CDR1 is SGHNT and CDR2 is YYREEE (reference sequence). Trimming took 3 bases from V and 5 from J; bases not matched to a gene: 4. This chain's CDR3 is CASSWPGLAGGDTQYF. The CDR3 DNA follows: TGTGCCAGCAGCTGGCCGGGACTAGCGGGAGGAGATACGCAGTATTTT. The full variable domain, with the rest looked up from reference TRBV5-4 and TRBJ2-3, is ETGVTQSPTHLIKTRGQQVTLRCSSQSGHNTVSWYQQALGQGPQFIFQYYREEENGRGNFPPRFSGLQFPNYSSELNVNALELDDSALYLCASSWPGLAGGDTQYFGPGTRLTVL.

V gene TRBV19 combines with J gene TRBJ1-3, with 11 bases identical to TRBD1. This CDR3 has 15 residues. The J segment lost 2 bases and the V segment lost 7 bases, leaving 4 bases of the junction unmatched. Germline CDR1 LNHDA, CDR2 SQIVND (reference sequence). CDR3 sequence reads: CASKMGQGAGNTIYF. The CDR3 DNA follows: TGTGCCAGTAAAATGGGACAGGGGGCTGGAAACACCATATATTTT.

The chain links TRBV29-1 to TRBJ1-2; 10 positions match TRBD1. Germline V gene lookup returns CDR1 SQVTM and CDR2 ANQGSEA. With 6 bases clipped from V and 7 bases from J, the junction kept 2 bases outside the gene matches. CDR3 length: 11 residues. The DNA for the CDR3 is TGCAGCGTCGGGGACAGGGGTGGCTACACCTTC. This translates into CSVGDRGGYTF.